This entry is about one T cell receptor (beta chain). The sample is drawn from a study of blood T cell repertoires in COVID-19. V gave up 5 bases and J gave up 3 bases, with 14 bases separating them. Looked up from germline, CDR1 is LNHDA and CDR2 is SQIVND (reference sequence). This CDR3 region has 15 residues. Sequencing used immunoSEQ multiplex PCR; TCRdb keeps in-frame clones, though not all of them. The repertoire holds about 300,000 clones, with 85% to 90% as singletons. The V and J genes are TRBV19 and TRBJ1-5; maybe TRBD1 (6 bases). The source material was peripheral blood. The sequence was obtained from a woman in her twenties or thirties with COVID-19, enrolled during active disease. CDR3 protein: CASSLLDSFNQPQHF. Here the CDR3 DNA reads TGTGCCAGTAGTCTTCTGGACAGCTTCAATCAGCCCCAGCATTTT.